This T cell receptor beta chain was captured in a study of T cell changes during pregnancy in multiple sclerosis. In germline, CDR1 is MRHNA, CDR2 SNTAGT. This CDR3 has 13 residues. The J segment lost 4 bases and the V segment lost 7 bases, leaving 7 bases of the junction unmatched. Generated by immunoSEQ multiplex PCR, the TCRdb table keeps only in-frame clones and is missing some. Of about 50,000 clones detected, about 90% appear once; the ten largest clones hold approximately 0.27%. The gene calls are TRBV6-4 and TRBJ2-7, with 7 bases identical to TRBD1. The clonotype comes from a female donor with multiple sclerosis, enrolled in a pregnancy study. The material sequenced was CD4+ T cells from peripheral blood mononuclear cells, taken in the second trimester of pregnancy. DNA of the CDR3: TGTGCCAGCATCCCGGGACAGCTTTACGAGCAGTACTTC. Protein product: CASIPGQLYEQYF.